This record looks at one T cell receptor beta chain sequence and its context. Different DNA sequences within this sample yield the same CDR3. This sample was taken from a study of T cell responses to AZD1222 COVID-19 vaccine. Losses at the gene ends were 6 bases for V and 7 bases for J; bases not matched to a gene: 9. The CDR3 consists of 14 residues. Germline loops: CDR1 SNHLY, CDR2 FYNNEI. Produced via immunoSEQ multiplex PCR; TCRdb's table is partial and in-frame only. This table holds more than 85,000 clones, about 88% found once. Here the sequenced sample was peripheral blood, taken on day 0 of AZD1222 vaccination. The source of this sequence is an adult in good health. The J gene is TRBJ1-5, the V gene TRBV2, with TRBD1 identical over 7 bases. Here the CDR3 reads CASSPQGSRQPQHF. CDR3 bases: TGTGCCAGCAGCCCACAGGGGTCGCGGCAGCCCCAGCATTTT.